This T cell receptor (beta chain) is drawn from a study of blood T cell repertoires in COVID-19. Study details: From the United States, Italy and Spain came samples of acute and convalescent COVID-19. From T cells, B-cell-depleted T cells, or PBMCs came the material, which was cDNA or gDNA.

In the original analysis: Reference gene primers were amplified, and this amplification served to estimate nucleated cell counts. Clones were sequenced by immunoSEQ multiplex PCR, and TCRdb holds only the in-frame ones, with some missing. The V and J calls and the clone size are those of that table, but D and trimming were determined from the DNA. The sample lists more than 95,000 clones, around 76% occurring once. Germline V CDR1 and CDR2: KGHDR, SFDVKD. Trimming stripped 3 bases from V and 2 bases from J, with 5 bases between. The CDR3 has 13 amino acids. In its sample, this clone was seen once. The sample comprised peripheral blood. The genes are TRBV24-1 and TRBJ2-3; D gene unclear. This TCR was recovered from a man aged 55 to 70 with acute or convalescent COVID-19. As DNA, the CDR3 is TGTGCCACCAGTGATCCCAACACAGATACGCAGTATTTT. Translated: CATSDPNTDTQYF.